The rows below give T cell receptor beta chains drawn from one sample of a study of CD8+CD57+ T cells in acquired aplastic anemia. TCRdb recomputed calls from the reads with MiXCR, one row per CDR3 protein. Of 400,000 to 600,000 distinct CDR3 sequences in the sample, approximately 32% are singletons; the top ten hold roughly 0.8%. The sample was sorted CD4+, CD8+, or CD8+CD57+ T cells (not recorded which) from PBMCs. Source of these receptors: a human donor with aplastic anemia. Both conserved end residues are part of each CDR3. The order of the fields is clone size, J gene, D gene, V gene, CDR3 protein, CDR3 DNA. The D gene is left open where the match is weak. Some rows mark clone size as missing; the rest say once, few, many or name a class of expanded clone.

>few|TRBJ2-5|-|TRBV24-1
CATSDPGTQYF
TGTGCCACCAGTGACCCCGGGACCCAGTACTTC
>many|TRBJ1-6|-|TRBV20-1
CSAGPGYNSPLHF
TGCAGTGCTGGACCAGGGTATAATTCACCCCTCCACTTT
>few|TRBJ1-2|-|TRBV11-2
CASSLVSSTGRRSGYTF
TGTGCCAGCAGCTTAGTTAGTTCGACAGGTCGGCGATCGGGCTACACCTTC
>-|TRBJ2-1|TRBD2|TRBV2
CASRLAGGDNEQFF
TGTGCCAGCAGGTTAGCGGGAGGTGACAATGAGCAGTTCTTC
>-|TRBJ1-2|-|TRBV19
CASSTQVSGNTF
TGTGCCAGTAGTACACAGGTCTCTGGAAACACCTTC
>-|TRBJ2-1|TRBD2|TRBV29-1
CSVEYGTSAYNEQFF
TGCAGCGTTGAATATGGGACTAGCGCATACAATGAGCAGTTCTTC
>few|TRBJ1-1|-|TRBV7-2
CASSLRSGPEAFF
TGTGCCAGCAGCTTAAGATCCGGGCCTGAAGCTTTCTTT
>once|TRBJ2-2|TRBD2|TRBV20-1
CSARTSRPGELFF
TGCAGTGCAAGGACTAGCAGGCCCGGGGAGCTGTTTTTT
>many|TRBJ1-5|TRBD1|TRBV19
CASSDVRQGNNQPQHF
TGTGCCAGTAGTGACGTAAGACAGGGCAACAATCAGCCCCAGCATTTT
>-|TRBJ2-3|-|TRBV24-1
CATSLRLRDTQYF
TGTGCCACCAGTTTACGTCTTCGGGATACGCAGTATTTT
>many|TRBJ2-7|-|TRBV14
CASSNSGSSYEQYF
TGTGCCAGCAGCAATAGCGGCTCATCCTACGAGCAGTACTTC
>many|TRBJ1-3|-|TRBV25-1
CASRGLYNGNTIYF
TGTGCCAGCAGAGGACTCTACAATGGAAACACCATATATTTT
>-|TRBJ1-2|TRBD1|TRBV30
CAWSVGQVYGYTF
TGTGCCTGGAGTGTGGGACAGGTCTATGGCTACACCTTC
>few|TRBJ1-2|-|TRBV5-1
CASSFLEFYGYTF
TGCGCCAGCAGCTTTTTGGAGTTCTATGGCTACACCTTC
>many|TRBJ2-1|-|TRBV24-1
CATSDSLEQFF
TGTGCCACCAGTGATTCGTTGGAGCAGTTCTTC
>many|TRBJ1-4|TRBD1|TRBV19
CASSVTGEAKLFF
TGTGCCAGTAGTGTGACAGGGGAGGCAAAACTGTTTTTT
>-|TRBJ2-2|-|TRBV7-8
CASSLVRPGLNTGELFF
TGTGCCAGCAGCTTAGTTCGCCCGGGACTTAACACCGGGGAGCTGTTTTTT
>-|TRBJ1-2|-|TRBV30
CAWARGLYGYTF
TGTGCCTGGGCCAGGGGTCTCTATGGCTACACCTTC
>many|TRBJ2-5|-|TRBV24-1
CATSDSVETQYF
TGTGCCACCAGTGATAGTGTGGAGACCCAGTACTTC
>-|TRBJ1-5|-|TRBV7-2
CASRLGDQPQHF
TGTGCCAGCAGACTCGGGGATCAGCCCCAGCATTTT
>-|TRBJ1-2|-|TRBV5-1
CASSTNFQGADYGYTF
TGCGCCAGCAGCACCAATTTTCAGGGTGCCGACTATGGCTACACCTTC
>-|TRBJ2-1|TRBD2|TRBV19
CASSGWEGREQFF
TGTGCCAGTAGTGGGTGGGAGGGCCGAGAGCAGTTCTTC